The 23 T cell receptor beta chains in this list originate from one sample, sequenced in a study of blood T cell repertoires in COVID-19 (dated by TCRdb to the early 2020s). The library was obtained by the immunoSEQ multiplex PCR assay. Drawn from immuneACCESS, this table holds only the in-frame rearrangements with V and J called that TCRdb kept. Clones are partly lost; checked studies trace under half to an unresolved V gene and leave the rest unexplained. For this sample the table gives roughly 290,000 clones, of which roughly 89% were detected only once. The top ten constitute 1.5% to 2% of the sample. The sample consisted of PBMCs or T cells enriched from blood (not recorded which). These receptors were taken from a woman aged 40 to 55 who had recovered from COVID-19.

This clone was counted a single time. The sample has other DNA sequences that encode this CDR3 too. The chain recombines TRBV3-1 (or the pseudogene TRBV3-2) with TRBJ1-1; D not resolved. CDR3 size: 13 residues. Germline lookup yields CDR1 LGHDT and CDR2 YNNKEL (reference sequence). Trimming removed 4 bases at V and 4 bases at J, with 10 bases between. The CDR3 DNA is TGTGCCAGCAGCCGAGGGAGAGGCACTGAAGCTTTCTTT. It yields the protein CASSRGRGTEAFF.

This chain joins TRBV7-2 and TRBJ1-4, with a weak D call TRBD1 (5 bases). With 5 bases removed from V and 8 bases from J, the gap between germline ends came to 15 bases. The CDR3 has 14 amino acids. Germline lookup yields CDR1 SGHTA and CDR2 FQGNSA. The CDR3: CASSLGGLKEKLFF. The CDR3 DNA reads TGTGCCAGCAGCCTCGGGGGACTGAAGGAAAAACTGTTTTTT.

The chain joins TRBV2 to TRBJ1-5; possible D gene TRBD1, 6 bases. Trimming shortened V by 6 bases and J by 5 bases, and 17 bases separated the two germline ends. CDR3 length equals 15 residues. Germline CDR1 reads SNHLY; CDR2 reads FYNNEI. The CDR3 reads CASRSTGGDHQPQHF. Here the CDR3 DNA reads TGTGCCAGCAGATCGACAGGTGGGGACCATCAGCCCCAGCATTTT.

This clone came up once. The chain carries TRBV19 and TRBJ1-1, with a weak D call TRBD1 (6 bases). The germline V gene encodes CDR1 LNHDA and CDR2 SQIVND (reference sequence). Trimming left V 3 bases short and J 9 bases short, with 11 bases between. CDR3 length: 12 amino acids. CDR3 loop: CASSIHRDQAFF. Here the CDR3 DNA reads TGTGCCAGTAGTATCCACAGGGACCAAGCTTTCTTT.

For the CDR3, the DNA is TGTGGGGTCAGTGCTGGACAGGGGCACTATGGCTACACCTTC. This sequence encodes CGVSAGQGHYGYTF. The J gene is TRBJ1-2, the V gene TRBV10-3, with 9 nucleotides matching TRBD1. Germline values: CDR1 ENHRY, CDR2 SYGVKD. There are 14 residues in the CDR3.

This clone was recorded only once. The chain carries TRBV5-6 and TRBJ1-2, with D tentatively TRBD1 (5 bases). This CDR3 spans 15 amino acids. Between the trimmed V and J ends, which lost 3 bases and 7 bases, there was a span of 19 bases. Germline V gene lookup returns CDR1 SGHDT and CDR2 YYEEEE. This CDR3 reads CASSSSGQGKLGYTF. The CDR3 DNA follows: TGTGCCAGCAGCTCCTCTGGGCAGGGCAAGCTTGGCTACACCTTC.

This CDR3 is CASRPFRAAKGADTQYF. CDR3 DNA sequence: TGTGCCAGCAGGCCCTTCAGGGCCGCTAAGGGGGCAGATACGCAGTATTTT. The rearrangement joins TRBV2 to TRBJ2-3, with D tentatively TRBD1 (6 bases). V lost 6 bases and J lost 4, with 23 bases in between. Germline V lookup: CDR1 SNHLY, CDR2 FYNNEI. There are 17 residues in the CDR3.

This chain connects TRBV28 to TRBJ1-6; the D is unclear. Germline CDR1 is MDHEN and CDR2 is SYDVKM. V lost 6 bases and J 8 bases, leaving 17 bases between the germline ends. The CDR3 has 15 amino acids. The CDR3: CASRPPPGVDSPLHF. CDR3 DNA: TGTGCCAGCAGACCACCCCCAGGCGTGGATTCACCCCTCCACTTT.

This clone was detected only once. The rearrangement joins TRBV3-1 (or the pseudogene TRBV3-2) to TRBJ2-1; no clear D. Germline V gene data show CDR1 as LGHDT and CDR2 as YNNKEL (reference sequence). This CDR3 contains 15 residues. Trimming took 0 bases from V and 0 from J, leaving 6 bases between them. CDR3 nucleotides: TGTGCCAGCAGCCAAGATGCGGCCTCCTACAATGAGCAGTTCTTC. Its translation: CASSQDAASYNEQFF.

The chain combines TRBV15 with TRBJ2-1; TRBD2 agrees at 8 bases. Germline loops: CDR1 LNHNV, CDR2 YYDKDF (reference sequence). The ends lost 6 bases at V and 1 base at J; junction bases unmatched: 8. CDR3 size: 16 residues. The CDR3 DNA is TGTGCCACCAGATTTTTAGCGGGGATGTCCTACAATGAGCAGTTCTTC. Amino acids: CATRFLAGMSYNEQFF.

V usage is TRBV19 and J usage is TRBJ2-7; no firm D call. Germline V CDR1 and CDR2: LNHDA, SQIVND (reference sequence). V gave up 4 bases and J gave up 3 bases, with 7 bases separating them. There are 12 residues in the CDR3. Here the CDR3 DNA reads TGTGCCAGTAGTAATCAGTACTACGAGCAGTACTTC. Protein: CASSNQYYEQYF. The full variable domain, with the rest looked up from reference TRBV19 and TRBJ2-7, is DGGITQSPKYLFRKEGQNVTLSCEQNLNHDAMYWYRQDPGQGLRLIYYSQIVNDFQKGDIAEGYSVSREKKESFPLTVTSAQKNPTAFYLCASSNQYYEQYFGPGTRLTVT.

The chain combines TRBV11-3 with TRBJ1-1; D is possibly TRBD1 (5 bases). The length of the CDR3 is 13 residues. Trimming took off 3 bases at V and 5 bases at J, with 10 bases between the two ends. Looked up from germline, CDR1 is SGHNT and CDR2 is YENEEA. CDR3: CASSLTRVTEAFF. The DNA for the CDR3 is TGTGCCAGCAGCTTGACCAGGGTTACTGAAGCTTTCTTT.

The chain recombines TRBV15 with TRBJ1-1; D may be TRBD1 (5 bases). CDR1 and CDR2 (germline): LNHNV, YYDKDF (reference sequence). This CDR3 region has 15 residues. Trimming removed 2 bases at V and 6 bases at J, with 16 bases between. The CDR3 DNA follows: TGTGCCACCAGCAGACGGGCTTCTTGGGACTCTGAAGCTTTCTTT. It codes for CATSRRASWDSEAFF.

The CDR3, as DNA: TGTGCCAGTTCTATACTTTGGACAGGGGTGTCCGGGGAGCTGTTTTTT. This sequence encodes CASSILWTGVSGELFF. The V and J genes are TRBV19 and TRBJ2-2; TRBD1 agrees at 9 bases. Germline CDR1 reads LNHDA; CDR2 reads SQIVND (reference sequence). This CDR3 is built from 16 residues. Trimming took 8 bases from V and 6 from J; bases not matched to a gene: 13.

V gene TRBV27 combines with J gene TRBJ1-2; the match to TRBD1 covers 8 bases. Germline V gene sequence: CDR1 MNHEY, CDR2 SMNVEV (reference sequence). The CDR3 is made up of 15 amino acids. The J segment lost 3 bases and the V segment lost 6 bases, leaving 9 bases of the junction unmatched. CDR3 residues: CASRSRAGGHYGYTF. The CDR3 region has the DNA TGTGCCAGCAGGTCCCGGGCAGGGGGCCACTATGGCTACACCTTC.

The gene calls are TRBV7-9 and TRBJ1-5, with D tentatively TRBD1 (6 bases). Looked up from germline, CDR1 is SEHNR and CDR2 is FQNEAQ (reference sequence). The CDR3 length is 16 residues. V was shortened by 4 bases and J by 2 bases, with 15 bases between the two germline ends. The CDR3 nucleotides are TGTGCCAGCAGCTGGGGGACATCCAACGGCAATCAGCCCCAGCATTTT. As protein: CASSWGTSNGNQPQHF. The full variable domain, rest sourced from reference TRBV7-9 and TRBJ1-5, is DTGVSQNPRHKITKRGQNVTFRCDPISEHNRLYWYRQTLGQGPEFLTYFQNEAQLEKSRLLSDRFSAERPKGSFSTLEIQRTEQGDSAMYLCASSWGTSNGNQPQHFGDGTRLSIL.

The chain has TRBV19 and TRBJ1-6; 8 bases are a match to TRBD1. CDR1 and CDR2 from the germline V gene are LNHDA and SQIVND (reference sequence). This CDR3 is built from 14 residues. J was trimmed by 13 bases and V by 4 bases; bases with no gene match: 9. Here the CDR3 reads CASSTDRVMAPLHF. CDR3 nucleotides: TGTGCCAGTAGTACGGACAGGGTGATGGCGCCCCTCCACTTT.

This chain connects TRBV11-2 to TRBJ2-7; 12 nucleotides agree with TRBD2. The V gene's germline CDR1 is SGHAT and CDR2 FQNNGV. V trimming: 9 bases; J trimming: 4 bases; junction bases outside the gene matches: 4. This CDR3 is built from 13 residues. This CDR3 is CASRTSGTYEQYF. As DNA, the CDR3 is TGTGCCAGTCGGACTAGCGGGACGTACGAGCAGTACTTC.

The chain joins TRBV4-2 to TRBJ2-5, with 12 bases fitting TRBD2. V shed 4 bases and J 2 bases; nucleotides not matched to a gene: 2. This CDR3 is 15 amino acids long. Germline V gene lookup returns CDR1 LGHNA and CDR2 YNFKEQ. CDR3 in amino acids: CASSLLAGGQETQYF. DNA for the CDR3: TGTGCCAGCAGCCTACTAGCGGGAGGACAAGAGACCCAGTACTTC.

This clone was recorded a few times. The V gene is TRBV5-4, the J gene TRBJ1-5; 7 bases fit TRBD1. This CDR3 is built from 14 residues. V dropped 5 bases and J dropped 4; count of bases not matched to a gene: 6. The germline V gene encodes CDR1 SGHNT and CDR2 YYREEE (reference sequence). The CDR3 DNA is TGTGCCAGCAGTTCCATGGGACAGAATCAGCCCCAGCATTTT. Its translation: CASSSMGQNQPQHF.

The rearrangement links TRBV6-5 to TRBJ2-2; TRBD2 is a possible D gene (5 bases). The V end was cut by 4 bases, the J end by 4 bases, with 16 bases between. Germline lookup yields CDR1 MNHEY and CDR2 SVGAGI. The CDR3 runs 16 residues. The DNA of the CDR3 is TGTGCCAGCAGTTCAACTTTGGCGGGTTTCACCGGGGAGCTGTTTTTT. This gives the protein CASSSTLAGFTGELFF.

This chain links TRBV30 with TRBJ2-7, with a possible D match to TRBD2 (6 bases). V was pared by 1 base and J by 2 bases, with 9 bases between. The germline V gene has CDR1 GTSNPN and CDR2 SVGIG (reference sequence). The CDR3 runs 13 residues. The CDR3 sequence is CAWSAGRTYEQYF. Written as DNA, the CDR3 is TGTGCCTGGAGTGCAGGGAGGACCTACGAGCAGTACTTC.

The CDR3 reads CASRKYRDYEQYF. CDR3 coding DNA: TGTGCCAGCAGGAAATACAGGGACTACGAGCAGTACTTC. The chain joins TRBV27 to TRBJ2-7; TRBD1 might be the D (6 bases). Trimming took off 6 bases at V and 3 bases at J, with 12 bases between the two ends. The CDR3 spans 13 residues. Germline assignment: CDR1 MNHEY and CDR2 SMNVEV (reference sequence).